These T cell receptor beta chains were read from a single sample in a study of T cells after yellow fever vaccination. In TCRdb, the 5' RACE reads were re-called with MiXCR into one record per CDR3 protein. The sample includes 310,000 or so distinct CDR3 sequences, around 6.8% of them seen just once. The material sequenced was PBMCs, taken approximately 47 days after the first yellow fever vaccination. These receptors came from a man younger than 30 who received the YFV17D yellow fever vaccine. Each CDR3 is given with its conserved first and last residue. The size of a clone is reported for some rows only, either as once, few or many, or as a class for expanded clones.

V gene	J gene	clone size	CDR3 protein
TRBV7-2	TRBJ2-1	-	CASSLASDRWYNEQFF
TRBV7-9	TRBJ1-3	few	CATDYSGNTIYF
TRBV5-1	TRBJ1-3	many	CASSLVGRQVGGNTIYF
TRBV5-1	TRBJ2-1	-	CASSLAGAPSYNEQFF
TRBV6-1	TRBJ1-2	few	CASKIMTGVRYGYTF
TRBV20-1	TRBJ2-7	many	CSAFYYGSHEQYF
TRBV7-2	TRBJ2-3	-	CASSLVPSGGGSDTQYF
TRBV7-8	TRBJ2-7	few	CASSTIYGEQYF
TRBV19	TRBJ2-2	-	CASSIDRRELFF
TRBV9	TRBJ2-1	few	CASSVGRLAGGGQFF
TRBV3-1	TRBJ2-6	few	CASSPDGDSGANVLTF
TRBV5-1	TRBJ2-5	few	CASRVGSETQYF
TRBV7-9	TRBJ2-2	many	CASSPYKDTGELFF
TRBV6-2/TRBV6-3	TRBJ2-2	many	CASSYPTTGELFF
TRBV2	TRBJ1-2	many	CASSAPRGQGSYGYTF
TRBV5-1	TRBJ2-4	few	CASSYGTGSMFQYF
TRBV5-1	TRBJ2-7	many	CASSLQADYEQYF
TRBV7-9	TRBJ1-4	few	CASSFMGSREKLFF
TRBV18	TRBJ1-6	few	CASSPYSRTGSYNSPLHF
TRBV12-3/TRBV12-4	TRBJ1-2	many	CASSFSNYGYTF
TRBV2	TRBJ2-1	many	CASSDDGGAYEQFF
TRBV4-1	TRBJ2-4	few	CASSQPRDNGNIQYF
TRBV2	TRBJ1-2	once	CASCSLSSALRPIFGYTF
TRBV6-1	TRBJ1-3	-	CASLDRDREDTIYF
TRBV10-3	TRBJ2-5	-	CAIRGDSGTSDIEYF
TRBV28	TRBJ1-6	-	CASTPTGRRNSPLHF
TRBV18	TRBJ1-1	-	CASSPARGTEAFF
TRBV7-3	TRBJ1-6	few	CASRNPGVNSPLHF
TRBV20-1	TRBJ2-3	many	CSAPFSGGDTQYF
TRBV24-1	TRBJ2-3	-	CATRATSTDTQYF
TRBV5-1	TRBJ1-1	few	CASSLASSGSEAFF
TRBV6-1	TRBJ1-6	-	CASRSPGGLGNSPLHF
TRBV6-2/TRBV6-3	TRBJ2-7	few	CASSYKGNEQYF
TRBV2	TRBJ2-3	-	CASSEPGQGAVLGTQYF
TRBV7-2	TRBJ2-3	-	CASSRTSGADTQYF